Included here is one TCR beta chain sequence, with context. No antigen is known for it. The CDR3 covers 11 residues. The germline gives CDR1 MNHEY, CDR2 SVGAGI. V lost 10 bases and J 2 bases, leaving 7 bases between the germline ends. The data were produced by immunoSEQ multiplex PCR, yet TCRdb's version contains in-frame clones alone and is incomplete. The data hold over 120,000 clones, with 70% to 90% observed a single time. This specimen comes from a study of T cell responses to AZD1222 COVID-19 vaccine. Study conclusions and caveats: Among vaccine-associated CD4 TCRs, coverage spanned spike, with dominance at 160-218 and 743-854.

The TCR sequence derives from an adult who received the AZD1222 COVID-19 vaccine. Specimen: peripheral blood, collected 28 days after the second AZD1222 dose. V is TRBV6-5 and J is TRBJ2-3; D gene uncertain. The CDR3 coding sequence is TGTGCCACCGGAGCCACAGATACGCAGTATTTT. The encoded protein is CATGATDTQYF.